Below, 11 T cell receptor beta chains from the same sample are listed, as sequenced in a study of cytomegalovirus exposure and HLA in healthy donors. The PCR had 60 Vbeta and 13 Jbeta primers. Profiled with immunoSEQ multiplex PCR; TCRdb holds only in-frame clones, not every one. The sample lists about 93,000 clones, roughly four fifths occurring once. What was sequenced was PBMCs. These receptors originate from a man aged 45-65 years in good health and CMV-seronegative.

The V gene is TRBV6-4, the J gene TRBJ2-7; D possibly corresponds to TRBD1 (5 bases). Germline values: CDR1 MRHNA, CDR2 SNTAGT. CDR3 size: 15 residues. Trimming removed 0 bases at V and 5 bases at J, with 14 bases between. The CDR3 loop is CASSDSLSGAHEQYF. CDR3 DNA sequence: TGTGCCAGCAGTGACTCTCTTAGTGGGGCCCACGAGCAGTACTTC.

The rearrangement joins TRBV5-1 to TRBJ2-7; D assignment may be TRBD1 or TRBD2 (5 bases each). V lost 4 bases and J lost 0, with 17 bases in between. The CDR3 length is 16 residues. In germline, CDR1 is SGHRS, CDR2 YFSETQ. The CDR3 loop reads CASSVGTAGASYEQYF. The CDR3 DNA is TGCGCCAGCAGCGTGGGGACCGCTGGGGCCTCCTACGAGCAGTACTTC.

The chain links TRBV11-3 to TRBJ2-3; 9 bases align to TRBD2. Germline loops: CDR1 SGHNT, CDR2 YENEEA. This CDR3 contains 13 residues. V lost 2 bases, J lost 8 bases, and 2 bases stayed unmatched. The CDR3 sequence is CASSLQAGGTQYF. For the CDR3, the DNA is TGTGCCAGCAGCTTACAAGCGGGAGGTACGCAGTATTTT.

This chain joins TRBV25-1 and TRBJ2-7, with D perhaps matching TRBD2 (7 bases). The ends were cut back, 1 base at V and 4 bases at J, with 23 bases in the middle. CDR1 MGHDK and CDR2 SYGVNS come from the germline V gene. The CDR3 is 18 amino acids. The CDR3 DNA reads TGTGCCAGCAGTGAATGCCGAACAAAGAAGGGGGGGGGATACGAGCAGTACTTC. Protein: CASSECRTKKGGGYEQYF.

This clone has just a few counts. V is TRBV7-9 and J is TRBJ1-4; D unresolved. The V end lost 3 bases, the J end lost 10 bases, and 6 bases lay between the germline ends. The CDR3 contains 11 residues. The germline gives CDR1 SEHNR, CDR2 FQNEAQ (reference sequence). The CDR3 DNA sequence: TGTGCCAGCAGCTTGGAGACAAAACTGTTTTTT. Amino acid sequence: CASSLETKLFF.

This clone was recorded only once. The genes are TRBV28 and TRBJ1-4, with D maybe TRBD1 (6 bases). In germline, CDR1 is MDHEN, CDR2 SYDVKM. This CDR3 is 16 amino acids long. V lost 4 bases and J lost 9, with 21 bases in between. As DNA, the CDR3 is TGTGCCAGCAGTTACGAAACTGGTGGGGGCGCCAAAAAACTGTTTTTT. Protein sequence: CASSYETGGGAKKLFF.

V usage is TRBV18 and J usage is TRBJ2-5; 7 bases line up with TRBD2. In germline, CDR1 is KGHSH, CDR2 LQKENI. V was pared by 3 bases and J by 2 bases, with 9 bases of the junction left unmatched. This CDR3 region has 16 residues. The CDR3 reads CASSPPGRAAQETQYF. The CDR3 DNA sequence: TGTGCCAGCTCACCCCCGGGGAGGGCGGCACAAGAGACCCAGTACTTC.

The chain couples TRBV28 to TRBJ1-2; no clear D. CDR3 length: 14 amino acids. Trimming removed 5 bases from V and 3 bases from J, with 13 bases in between. CDR1 and CDR2 from the germline V gene are MDHEN and SYDVKM. The CDR3 loop is CASSPGVGDYGYTF. The CDR3 region has the DNA TGTGCCAGCAGTCCCGGGGTGGGTGACTATGGCTACACCTTC.

The rearrangement uses TRBV11-2 and TRBJ2-3; TRBD2 matches 10 bases. The V gene's germline CDR1 is SGHAT and CDR2 FQNNGV. The V and J ends lost 3 bases and 0 bases, in that order; junction bases with no gene match: 9. This CDR3 region has 18 residues. The DNA of the CDR3 is TGTGCCAGCAGCTTTAGATCCACTAGCGGGGCTAGCACAGATACGCAGTATTTT. It specifies CASSFRSTSGASTDTQYF.

The chain is built from TRBV6-1 and TRBJ1-5; 7 bases are a match to TRBD1. Unmatched junction bases numbered 9, after V lost 6 bases and J lost 10 bases. This CDR3 is built from 13 residues. Germline assignment: CDR1 MNHNS and CDR2 SASEGT. The CDR3 region has the DNA TGTGCCAGCAGACAAACCCAGGGGGACCCCCAGCATTTT. Its protein is CASRQTQGDPQHF.

The rearrangement links TRBV7-3 to TRBJ1-6; 7 bases match TRBD1. Germline CDR1 and CDR2: SGHTA and FQGTGA. The CDR3 extends over 13 amino acids. V shed 5 bases, J shed 13 bases, and the junction held 8 bases outside the gene matches. The CDR3 bases are TGTGCCAGCAGCCCGGGACAGTCTCGGCCCCTCCACTTT. Protein: CASSPGQSRPLHF.